What follows are 13 T cell receptor beta chains derived from one specimen sequenced in a study of shared clonotypes between healthy human individuals. Clones were sequenced by immunoSEQ multiplex PCR, and TCRdb holds only the in-frame ones, with some missing. The sample carries about 530,000 clones, approximately 79% recorded once. Sequencing was performed on PBMCs. The receptors derive from a middle-aged woman in good health. Some clones in this sample may be carry-over from other donors' samples.

This chain connects TRBV7-2 to TRBJ1-4, with D hard to call. The CDR3 is 14 amino acids. The V gene's germline CDR1 is SGHTA and CDR2 FQGNSA. Trimming took off 5 bases at V and 0 bases at J, with 7 bases between the two ends. DNA for the CDR3: TGTGCCAGCAGCCAACAGACAACTAATGAAAAACTGTTTTTT. Its translation: CASSQQTTNEKLFF.

The table lists this clone with a count of one. The genes are TRBV7-8 and TRBJ2-7; a weak D match, TRBD2 (6 bases). The CDR3 is 16 amino acids. Trimming pared 6 bases from V and 0 bases from J, leaving 18 bases between. Germline V gene data show CDR1 as SGHVS and CDR2 as FQNEAQ. CDR3 in amino acids: CASRLRGGESSYEQYF. As DNA, the CDR3 is TGTGCCAGCAGATTGAGGGGCGGGGAAAGCTCCTACGAGCAGTACTTC.

V is TRBV9 and J is TRBJ2-1, with 11 bases lining up with TRBD2. The CDR3 runs to 19 residues. Germline-derived CDR1 and CDR2 are SGDLS and YYNGEE. After removal of 1 base from V and 3 bases from J, the junction contained 12 bases not matched to a gene. CDR3: CASSVSLGTSGRGYNEQFF. The CDR3, as DNA: TGTGCCAGCAGCGTATCTCTTGGGACTAGCGGACGAGGCTACAATGAGCAGTTCTTC.

The chain carries TRBV10-3 and TRBJ2-2; D gene uncertain. This CDR3 comprises 15 residues. V lost 2 bases and J lost 0, with 7 bases in between. CDR1 ENHRY and CDR2 SYGVKD come from the germline V gene. This CDR3 is CAISEGVANTGELFF. The CDR3, as DNA: TGTGCCATCAGTGAGGGTGTAGCGAACACCGGGGAGCTGTTTTTT.

This rearrangement joins TRBV7-2 to TRBJ1-2, with D hard to call. V was shortened by 3 bases and J by 3 bases, with 8 bases between the two germline ends. CDR3 length equals 13 residues. The germline V gene has CDR1 SGHTA and CDR2 FQGNSA. CDR3 region: CASSFRTDYGYTF. CDR3 in DNA: TGTGCCAGCAGCTTTAGGACGGACTATGGCTACACCTTC.

The gene calls are TRBV30 and TRBJ2-2, with 10 bases that match TRBD2. The CDR3 has 15 residues. The germline gives CDR1 GTSNPN, CDR2 SVGIG (reference sequence). Trimming took 4 bases from V and 6 from J; bases not matched to a gene: 8. The CDR3 protein is CAWTLAGGVAGELFF. The CDR3 DNA sequence: TGTGCCTGGACCTTAGCGGGAGGCGTGGCCGGGGAGCTGTTTTTT.

This clone was seen once. The J gene is TRBJ2-3, the V gene TRBV5-1; D unclear. The CDR3 consists of 14 residues. Trimming pared 0 bases from V and 2 bases from J, leaving 7 bases between. The germline V gene has CDR1 SGHRS and CDR2 YFSETQ. CDR3 sequence reads: CASSLDHFTDTQYF. CDR3 DNA: TGCGCCAGCAGCTTGGACCACTTCACAGATACGCAGTATTTT. Variable domain in full (rest from reference TRBV5-1 and TRBJ2-3): KAGVTQTPRYLIKTRGQQVTLSCSPISGHRSVSWYQQTPGQGLQFLFEYFSETQRNKGNFPGRFSGRQFSNSRSEMNVSTLELGDSALYLCASSLDHFTDTQYFGPGTRLTVL.

The chain uses TRBV2 and TRBJ1-2, with D perhaps matching TRBD1 (6 bases). The CDR3 has 16 residues. V lost 1 base to trimming and J lost 4 bases, with 16 bases between them. Germline assignment: CDR1 SNHLY and CDR2 FYNNEI. In DNA, the CDR3 is TGTGCCAGCAGTGAAGAGGGGGACCCCGGCGGCTATGGCTACACCTTC. Its protein is CASSEEGDPGGYGYTF.

The chain recombines TRBV27 with TRBJ2-5; TRBD1 matches 7 bases. With 3 bases clipped from V and 5 bases from J, the junction kept 6 bases outside the gene matches. Germline assignment: CDR1 MNHEY and CDR2 SMNVEV (reference sequence). The CDR3 consists of 14 residues. CDR3 region: CASSLGQNGETQYF. In DNA form, the CDR3 reads TGTGCCAGCAGTTTGGGACAGAACGGGGAGACCCAGTACTTC.

V is TRBV6-5 and J is TRBJ2-7, with D perhaps matching TRBD1 or TRBD2 (5 bases each). With 2 bases removed from V and 2 bases from J, the gap between germline ends came to 13 bases. Germline values: CDR1 MNHEY, CDR2 SVGAGI. The CDR3 extends over 15 amino acids. The CDR3 region is CASSYGIPGPYEQYF. In DNA form, the CDR3 reads TGTGCCAGCAGTTACGGTATTCCGGGGCCCTACGAGCAGTACTTC.

This clone has just a few counts. The CDR3 spells CASSLQGTLAKNIQYF. The CDR3 nucleotides read TGTGCCAGCAGCTTGCAGGGGACCCTAGCCAAAAACATTCAGTACTTC. The chain combines TRBV7-2 with TRBJ2-4, with D perhaps TRBD1 (6 bases). This CDR3 has 16 residues. The V end lost 3 bases, the J end lost 0 bases, and 12 bases lay between the germline ends. The V gene's germline CDR1 is SGHTA and CDR2 FQGNSA.

This sequence joins TRBV11-3 and TRBJ2-5; perhaps D is TRBD1 or TRBD2 (5 bases each). CDR3 size: 13 residues. V was shortened by 1 base and J by 4 bases, with 7 bases between the two germline ends. Germline CDR1 is SGHNT and CDR2 is YENEEA. The CDR3 DNA follows: TGTGCCAGCAGCTTAGCTGGGGGAGAGACCCAGTACTTC. Protein product: CASSLAGGETQYF.

This chain links TRBV2 with TRBJ1-1; possibly TRBD1 for D (6 bases). CDR3 size: 14 residues. CDR1 is SNHLY, CDR2 FYNNEI, per germline. Trimming removed 2 bases at V and 11 bases at J, with 18 bases between. CDR3 residues: CASSELRTQGRAFF. The DNA for the CDR3 is TGTGCCAGCAGTGAACTTCGGACACAGGGCCGGGCTTTCTTT.